This T cell receptor beta chain is drawn from a study of blood T cell repertoires in COVID-19 (dated by TCRdb to the early 2020s). Study-level background: Samples covering the acute and convalescent phases of COVID-19 were provided by collaborators in the United States, Italy and Spain. The material from the prospective study consisted of cDNA or gDNA derived from T cells, B-cell-depleted T cells, or PBMCs. Subjects who had been exposed to COVID-19, were actively infected with it, or had recovered from it provided the deeply sampled blood TCRbeta repertoires that made up the dataset. A freely available public database, intended as a resource for researchers studying the immune response to SARS-CoV-2, is where the repertoires were released. Samples were obtained from the ongoing ImmuneRACE study (first 160 participants) and from about 1,300 subjects provided by 6 global collaborators. A de-identified subject ID, COVID-19 status, age in years and sex were almost always included in the sample metadata. Where HLA class I and class II types were available, the types were taken from metadata supplied by the sample provider, not from assay-based typing.

V and J are trimmed by 5 bases and 8 bases, and the gene matches miss 5 bases of the junction. The CDR3 measures 13 amino acids from cysteine to phenylalanine. Of the read, only the CDR3 DNA is kept; its 39 bases are in frame from base 1. Based on the germline V gene, the CDR1 and CDR2 sequences are SGHAT and FQNNGV. Points on this clone: Which antigen it targets is not known. No much larger clonotype is one base removed from it; base qualities were not supplied.

The research as a whole found: How much clinical and demographic metadata was included differed by source and by participant, and the metadata was provided uncurated.

TCRbeta CDR3 regions were amplified from genomic DNA using the immunoSEQ Assay, a bias-controlled multiplex PCR. As for the authors' bioinformatics: Within the assay, amplification of reference gene primers was used to estimate how many nucleated cells each sample contained. To quantify the absolute abundance of each unique TCRbeta CDR3 rearrangement, sequence reads were collapsed and filtered. Productive Simpson clonality was computed per sample as the square root of Simpson's diversity index over productive rearrangements. Not all clones reach the TCRdb copy of this immuneACCESS table, which keeps in-frame sequences only. Checked studies attribute under half of the gap to unresolved V genes and leave the rest unexplained. D and trimming were read from the DNA, whereas the V and J calls and clone size are those reported in that table. Recorded for this sample are 40,000 to 65,000 clones; 85% to 90% of them occurred a single time. Together, the top ten hold roughly 12% of the sample.

Collaborating institutions collected whole blood in K2EDTA tubes following their own protocols. For TCRbeta analysis, collaborator samples were shipped as frozen whole blood, as isolated PBMCs, or as DNA extracted from either sample type. This chain is built from TRBV11-2 and TRBJ2-1; 8 nucleotides in the junction match TRBD1. Sequences were obtained from peripheral blood. This clonotype was obtained from an older man with active COVID-19. The CDR3 protein is CASSLDRDHEQFF. The nucleotide sequence is TGTGCCAGCAGCCTGGACAGGGATCATGAGCAGTTCTTC.